The TCR beta chain described here comes from a study of T-cell reconstitution after alpha-beta-depleted transplantation in children. At least ten counts were recorded for this clonotype. From germline, CDR1 is SGHRS and CDR2 YFSETQ. This CDR3 comprises 13 residues. Trimming left V 4 bases short and J 3 bases short, with 9 bases between. Molecular barcoding with unique molecular identifiers was used for the TCRbeta library. One entry per CDR3 protein, called by TCRdb with MiXCR from the PCR reads. The table records roughly 220,000 distinct CDR3 sequences, approximately 9.8% of them present only once. The specimen comprised PBMCs from the stem cell graft donor, sampled from the stem cell graft. The receptor was isolated from a human donor who donated a stem cell graft to a child with SCID. The chain combines TRBV5-1 with TRBJ2-3; the D is unclear. The CDR3 bases are TGCGCCAGCAGCGAACAACTTACAGATACGCAGTATTTT. Protein product: CASSEQLTDTQYF. The full variable domain, completed using reference TRBV5-1 and TRBJ2-3, is KAGVTQTPRYLIKTRGQQVTLSCSPISGHRSVSWYQQTPGQGLQFLFEYFSETQRNKGNFPGRFSGRQFSNSRSEMNVSTLELGDSALYLCASSEQLTDTQYFGPGTRLTVL.